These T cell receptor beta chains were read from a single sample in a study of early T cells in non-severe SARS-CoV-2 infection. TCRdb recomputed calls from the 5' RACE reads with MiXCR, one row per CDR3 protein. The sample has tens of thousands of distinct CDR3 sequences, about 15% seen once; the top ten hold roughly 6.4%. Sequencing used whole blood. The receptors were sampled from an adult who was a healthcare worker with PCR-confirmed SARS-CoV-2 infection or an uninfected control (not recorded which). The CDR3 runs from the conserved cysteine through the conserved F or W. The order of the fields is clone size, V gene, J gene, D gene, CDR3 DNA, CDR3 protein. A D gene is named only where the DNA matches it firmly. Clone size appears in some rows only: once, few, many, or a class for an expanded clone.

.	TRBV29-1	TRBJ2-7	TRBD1	TGCAGCGCTCGCCTGACAGGGACAGGGTACGAGCAGTACTTC	CSARLTGTGYEQYF
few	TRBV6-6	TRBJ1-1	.	TGTGCCAGCAGTTACAAGACGGGGGCTGAAGCTTTCTTT	CASSYKTGAEAFF
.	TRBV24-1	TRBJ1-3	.	TGTGCCACCAGCCCCCTCCTGGACGGTCGGCCTCTCGGAAACACCATATATTTT	CATSPLLDGRPLGNTIYF
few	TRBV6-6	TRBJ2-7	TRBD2	TGTGCCAGCAGTCTACAGGTAGCGGTACCGGGACTAGCCTACGAGCAGTACTTC	CASSLQVAVPGLAYEQYF
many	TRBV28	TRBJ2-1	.	TGTGCCAGCGCCCAGGGCCTCGATGAGCAGTTCTTC	CASAQGLDEQFF
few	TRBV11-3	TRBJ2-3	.	TGTGCCAGCAGAGGTGAAACAGATACGCAGTATTTT	CASRGETDTQYF
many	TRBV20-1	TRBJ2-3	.	TGCAGTGCTAGAGCGGCAGATACGCAGTATTTT	CSARAADTQYF
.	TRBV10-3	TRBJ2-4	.	TGTGCCATCAGTACGGGACAGACTAGTACCAAAAACATTCAGTACTTC	CAISTGQTSTKNIQYF
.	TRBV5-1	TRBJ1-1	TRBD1	TGCGCCAGCAGCTCTAGAAGACAGGGGGCAGGGGACACTGAAGCTTTCTTT	CASSSRRQGAGDTEAFF
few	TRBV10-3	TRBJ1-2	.	TGTGCCATCTCAAATGGTGCCGACTATGGCTACACCTTC	CAISNGADYGYTF
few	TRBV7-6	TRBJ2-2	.	TGTGCCAGCAGCCGCAATGGGGGCGCGAACACCGGGGAGCTGTTTTTT	CASSRNGGANTGELFF
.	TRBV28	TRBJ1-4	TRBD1	TGTGCCAGCAGTCCCCGGACAGGTACTAATGAAAAACTGTTTTTT	CASSPRTGTNEKLFF
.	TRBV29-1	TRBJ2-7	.	TGCAGCGTTATAAGGGCGAAGGGTAGATACGAGCAGTACTTC	CSVIRAKGRYEQYF
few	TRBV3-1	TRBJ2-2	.	TGTGCCAGCAGCCCCTCCGGGACTTTGAACACCGGGGAGCTGTTTTTT	CASSPSGTLNTGELFF
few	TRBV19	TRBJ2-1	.	TGTGCCAGTAGTATACAGGGACCATACAATGAGCAGTTCTTC	CASSIQGPYNEQFF
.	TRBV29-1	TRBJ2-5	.	TGCAGCGTCTCCCCGACAGTCCGACAAGAGACCCAGTACTTC	CSVSPTVRQETQYF
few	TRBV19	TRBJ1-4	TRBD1	TGTGCCAGTTCCTCAACTGACAGGGTCACTAATGAAAAACTGTTTTTT	CASSSTDRVTNEKLFF
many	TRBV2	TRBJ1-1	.	TGTGCCTGCGCGGGGGTAACTCGGACTGAAGCTTTCTTT	CACAGVTRTEAFF
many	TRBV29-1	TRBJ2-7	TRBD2	TGCAGCGTGTACTCCACTAGCGGGAGCTCCTACGAGCAGTACTTC	CSVYSTSGSSYEQYF
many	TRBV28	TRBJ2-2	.	TGTGCCAGCACGGGCCGCTCCCATTCCACCGGGGAGCTGTTTTTT	CASTGRSHSTGELFF
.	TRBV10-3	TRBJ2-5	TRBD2	TGTGCCACTGGACTAGCGGGTCAAGAGACCCAGTACTTC	CATGLAGQETQYF
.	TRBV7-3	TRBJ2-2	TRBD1	TGTGCCAGCAGCAACCCGGGACAGGGGGTCGGGGAGCTGTTTTTT	CASSNPGQGVGELFF
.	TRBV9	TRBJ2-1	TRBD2	TGTGCCAGCAGCGTAGTAGCGGGGACCTACAATGAGCAGTTCTTC	CASSVVAGTYNEQFF
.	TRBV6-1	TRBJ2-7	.	TGTGCCAGCGAAGGGTCCCGCTCCTACGAGCAGTACTTC	CASEGSRSYEQYF
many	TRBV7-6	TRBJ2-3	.	TGTGCCAGCAGCTTACTCACGGGTCCCACAGATACGCAGTATTTT	CASSLLTGPTDTQYF
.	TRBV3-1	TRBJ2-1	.	TGTGCCAGCAGCCCGTCTCCCCTAGGGCATGAGCAGTTCTTC	CASSPSPLGHEQFF
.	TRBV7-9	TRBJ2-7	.	TGTGCCAGCAGCTTCCCTAACAGGGTTGAGCAGTACTTC	CASSFPNRVEQYF
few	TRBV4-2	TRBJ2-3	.	TGTGCCAGCAGCCAAGTCACCGATACGCAGTATTTT	CASSQVTDTQYF
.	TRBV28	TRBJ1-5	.	TGTGCCAGCAGTTTAGTCCTCGTAACCGGGCAGCCCCAGCATTTT	CASSLVLVTGQPQHF
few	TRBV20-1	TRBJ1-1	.	TGCAGTGCTAGCTGGGTGAACACTGAAGCTTTCTTT	CSASWVNTEAFF
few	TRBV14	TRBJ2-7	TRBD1	TGTGCCAGCAGCCAAGAACGGGACAGGGGATCCTACGAGCAGTACTTC	CASSQERDRGSYEQYF
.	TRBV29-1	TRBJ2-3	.	TGCAGCGTTGAAGATCGAGGGGCTGGGCCAGATACGCAGTATTTT	CSVEDRGAGPDTQYF
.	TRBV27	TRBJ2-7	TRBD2	TGTGCCGCTCGGGGGGGAGCTAGTGAGCAGTACTTC	CAARGGASEQYF
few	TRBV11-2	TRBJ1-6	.	TGTGCCAGCAGCCCCAGACAGAGCTCCTATAATTCACCCCTCCACTTT	CASSPRQSSYNSPLHF
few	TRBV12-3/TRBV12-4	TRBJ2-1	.	TGTGCCAGCACCCTCGGGGCTAGCGGGACAGGCGAGCAGTTCTTC	CASTLGASGTGEQFF
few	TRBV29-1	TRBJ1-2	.	TGCAGCGTTGAGGGGGGTGCTGGCTACACCTTC	CSVEGGAGYTF
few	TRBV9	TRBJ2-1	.	TGTGCCAGCAGCCCCCCATTGGAGGAGCAGTTCTTC	CASSPPLEEQFF
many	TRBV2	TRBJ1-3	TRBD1	TGTGCCAGCAGTGAAAGCCGCGCTACAGGGGGCTTTGGAAACACCATATATTTT	CASSESRATGGFGNTIYF
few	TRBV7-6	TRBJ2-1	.	TGTGCCAGCAGGGGGGTAGGGAATGAGCAGTTCTTC	CASRGVGNEQFF
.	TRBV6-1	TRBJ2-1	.	TGTGCCAGCAGTGAAGCTCGGGACCTGGGGTCCAATGAGCAGTTCTTC	CASSEARDLGSNEQFF
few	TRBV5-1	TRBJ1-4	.	TGCGCCAGCAGCTTGTCGTTCGCAGGGAAGGTTGAAAAACTGTTTTTT	CASSLSFAGKVEKLFF